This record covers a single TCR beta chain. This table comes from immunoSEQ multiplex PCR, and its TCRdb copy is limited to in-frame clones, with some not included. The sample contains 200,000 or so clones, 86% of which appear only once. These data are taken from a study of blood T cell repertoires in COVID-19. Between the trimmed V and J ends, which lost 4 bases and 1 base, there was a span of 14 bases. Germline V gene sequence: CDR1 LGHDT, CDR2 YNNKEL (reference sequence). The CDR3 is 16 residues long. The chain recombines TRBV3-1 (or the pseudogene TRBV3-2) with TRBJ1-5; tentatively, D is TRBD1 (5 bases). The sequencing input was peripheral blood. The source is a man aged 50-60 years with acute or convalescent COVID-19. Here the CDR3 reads CASSLGRVISNQPQHF. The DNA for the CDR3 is TGTGCCAGCAGCCTAGGCAGGGTAATCAGCAATCAGCCCCAGCATTTT.